Presented here are 5 T cell receptor beta chains from one specimen sequenced in a study of neurological immune-mediated disorders. TCRdb ran MiXCR on the 5' RACE reads and lists one entry per CDR3 protein. The profile covers 15,000 to 20,000 distinct CDR3 sequences, with approximately 11% appearing a single time and 25% to 30% taken by the ten largest. The specimen was CD8+ T cells from blood. The receptors originated from a woman between 45 and 60 years old in good health.

At least ten counts were recorded for this clonotype. The V call is TRBV4-1, the J call TRBJ2-3; no firm D call. Germline CDR1 is MGHRA and CDR2 is YSYEKL. The CDR3 length is 14 residues. V was trimmed by 5 bases and J by 6 bases, leaving 15 bases between them. CDR3 protein: CASSDPIRMDTQYF. For the CDR3, the DNA is TGCGCCAGCAGCGACCCTATTAGAATGGATACGCAGTATTTT.

At least ten counts were recorded for this clonotype. The rearrangement links TRBV7-9 to TRBJ2-1; TRBD2 matches 10 bases. Trimming at V came to 5 bases and at J to 9 bases, leaving 10 bases not matched to a gene. The CDR3 consists of 15 residues. The germline V gene encodes CDR1 SEHNR and CDR2 FQNEAQ (reference sequence). The CDR3, as DNA: TGTGCCAGCAGCGAAGGTGGGCTAGCGGGAGTTGAGCAGTTCTTC. Amino acid sequence: CASSEGGLAGVEQFF. Full variable domain (remainder filled in from reference TRBV7-9 and TRBJ2-1): DTGVSQNPRHKITKRGQNVTFRCDPISEHNRLYWYRQTLGQGPEFLTYFQNEAQLEKSRLLSDRFSAERPKGSFSTLEIQRTEQGDSAMYLCASSEGGLAGVEQFFGPGTRLTVL.

The sample holds many counts of this clonotype. The chain joins TRBV5-1 to TRBJ2-1, with D perhaps given as TRBD1 or TRBD2 (5 bases each). Per the germline V gene, CDR1 is SGHRS and CDR2 is YFSETQ. The CDR3 loop spans 12 amino acids. V was cut by 0 bases and J by 10 bases, with 8 bases left in between. This CDR3 reads CASSLGGDEQFF. The CDR3 DNA is TGCGCCAGCAGCTTGGGTGGGGACGAGCAGTTCTTC.

This clonotype was found many times. This chain joins TRBV7-9 and TRBJ2-2, with D hard to call. The CDR3 is 11 residues long. V was clipped by 7 bases and J by 6 bases, with 6 bases between them. Per the germline V gene, CDR1 is SEHNR and CDR2 is FQNEAQ (reference sequence). The CDR3 nucleotides are TGTGCCAGCAAAACATCCGGGGAGCTGTTTTTT. Translated, it gives CASKTSGELFF. Looking up the rest from reference TRBV7-9 and TRBJ2-2 gives the full variable domain: DTGVSQNPRHKITKRGQNVTFRCDPISEHNRLYWYRQTLGQGPEFLTYFQNEAQLEKSRLLSDRFSAERPKGSFSTLEIQRTEQGDSAMYLCASKTSGELFFGEGSRLTVL.

The sample holds many counts of this clonotype. The chain carries TRBV7-8 and TRBJ1-1, with D tentatively TRBD1 (6 bases). The CDR3 has 13 amino acids. The germline V and J ends were trimmed by 6 bases and 3 bases, with 11 bases remaining between them. Germline CDR1 is SGHVS and CDR2 is FQNEAQ. The CDR3 DNA reads as TGTGCCAGCAGGACAAGGGGGGACACTGAAGCTTTCTTT. Translated: CASRTRGDTEAFF.